Listed below are T cell receptor beta chains from one sample, sequenced in a study of human thymus T cells. Method: immunoSEQ multiplex PCR; TCRdb's copy keeps in-frame clones and lacks some. The table has some 120,000 clones, more than 90% seen once. Sequencing was carried out using thymus tissue. These TCRs come from a boy younger than two with a congenital heart defect but otherwise immunologically healthy. Each CDR3 is given with its conserved first and last residue. The order of the fields is J gene, D gene, V gene, clone size, CDR3 DNA, CDR3 protein. A D gene is named only where the DNA matches it firmly. Clone size appears in some rows only: once, few, many, or a class for an expanded clone.

J: TRBJ1-5
D: TRBD1
V: TRBV18
size: NA
DNA: TGTGCCAGCTCACCAACAGGGGTAGGTCAGCCCCAGCATTTT
CDR3: CASSPTGVGQPQHF

J: TRBJ2-3
D: NA
V: TRBV9
size: NA
DNA: TGTGCCAGCAGCTTCCGAGCGGGTTCTAGCACAGATACGCAGTATTTT
CDR3: CASSFRAGSSTDTQYF

J: TRBJ2-1
D: TRBD2
V: TRBV7-6
size: NA
DNA: TGTGCCAGCAGCCCTAGCGGGGAGCCGCTCTACAATGAGCAGTTCTTC
CDR3: CASSPSGEPLYNEQFF

J: TRBJ2-1
D: NA
V: TRBV27
size: NA
DNA: TGTGCCAGCAGTCCCCCCCCTCCCCGCTACAATGAGCAGTTCTTC
CDR3: CASSPPPPRYNEQFF

J: TRBJ1-3
D: NA
V: TRBV28
size: NA
DNA: TGTGCCAGCACTGAGGTCTCCCTGGCTGGAAACACCATATATTTT
CDR3: CASTEVSLAGNTIYF

J: TRBJ2-2
D: TRBD1
V: TRBV28
size: NA
DNA: TGTGCCAGCAGTTACGACAGGGCTAACACCGGGGAGCTGTTTTTT
CDR3: CASSYDRANTGELFF

J: TRBJ2-7
D: TRBD2
V: TRBV9
size: NA
DNA: TGTGCCAGCAGTGATTCCGGGACTAGCAACTCCGAGCAGTACTTC
CDR3: CASSDSGTSNSEQYF

J: TRBJ1-1
D: NA
V: TRBV27
size: NA
DNA: TGTGCCAGCTCACAGCGCCTCTTGTCAGGCACTGAAGCTTTCTTT
CDR3: CASSQRLLSGTEAFF

J: TRBJ2-2
D: TRBD1
V: TRBV2
size: NA
DNA: TGTGCCAGCAGTCAACGGACAGGGAACACCGGGGAGCTGTTTTTT
CDR3: CASSQRTGNTGELFF

J: TRBJ2-1
D: NA
V: TRBV30
size: few
DNA: TGTGCCTGGAGTGTTGAGCGTCCGCGGACCTACAATGAGCAGTTCTTC
CDR3: CAWSVERPRTYNEQFF

J: TRBJ2-2
D: NA
V: TRBV13
size: NA
DNA: TGTGCCAGCAGCCACACAGGGAAGGCGGCCACCGGGGAGCTGTTTTTT
CDR3: CASSHTGKAATGELFF

J: TRBJ2-5
D: NA
V: TRBV7-2
size: NA
DNA: TGTGCCAGCAGCTTATTCGGGACGGGGGAGACCCAGTACTTC
CDR3: CASSLFGTGETQYF

J: TRBJ2-7
D: NA
V: TRBV5-1
size: NA
DNA: TGCGCCAGCAGCTTGGCCGGAGACGAGCAGTACTTC
CDR3: CASSLAGDEQYF

J: TRBJ2-7
D: NA
V: TRBV5-4
size: NA
DNA: TGTGCCAGCAGCTTGGGGTCAGGTGTTTCCTACGAGCAGTACTTC
CDR3: CASSLGSGVSYEQYF

J: TRBJ1-2
D: TRBD1
V: TRBV5-1
size: NA
DNA: TGCGCCAGCAGCTCCTCAGACAGGGCTGGCTACACCTTC
CDR3: CASSSSDRAGYTF

J: TRBJ1-2
D: NA
V: TRBV2
size: NA
DNA: TGTGCCAGCAGTCGATTGACGTCTAACTATGGCTACACCTTC
CDR3: CASSRLTSNYGYTF

J: TRBJ2-6
D: NA
V: TRBV10-3
size: NA
DNA: TGTGCCATCAGTCGTAGGGACCTGCATCGGGGACATCCTACTGGGGCCAACGTCCTGACTTTC
CDR3: CAISRRDLHRGHPTGANVLTF

J: TRBJ1-6
D: NA
V: TRBV27
size: NA
DNA: TGTGCCAGCAGTCCAACCTGGTTCCTAATAGGTTCCTATAATTCACCCCTCCACTTT
CDR3: CASSPTWFLIGSYNSPLHF

J: TRBJ1-6
D: NA
V: TRBV30
size: NA
DNA: TGTGCCTGGAGTGTACCGGGAGATGTTAATTCACCCCTCCACTTT
CDR3: CAWSVPGDVNSPLHF

J: TRBJ2-7
D: NA
V: TRBV28
size: NA
DNA: TGTGCCAGCAGTGGTTCCGAGAGCTCCTACGAGCAGTACTTC
CDR3: CASSGSESSYEQYF

J: TRBJ1-6
D: TRBD1
V: TRBV5-1
size: NA
DNA: TGCGCCAGCAGCTTGGAGACAGGGGGCTATTCACCCCTCCACTTT
CDR3: CASSLETGGYSPLHF

J: TRBJ2-3
D: TRBD1
V: TRBV19
size: NA
DNA: TGTGCCAGTAGTATGAGACAGGGGGACACAGATACGCAGTATTTT
CDR3: CASSMRQGDTDTQYF

J: TRBJ2-3
D: TRBD2
V: TRBV29-1
size: once
DNA: TGCAGCGTCAGAGACCAGCGGGGGGCAGATACGCAGTATTTT
CDR3: CSVRDQRGADTQYF

J: TRBJ1-1
D: TRBD1
V: TRBV15
size: NA
DNA: TGTGCCACCAGCACCGACAGGGCCGGGGGGACTGAAGCTTTCTTT
CDR3: CATSTDRAGGTEAFF

J: TRBJ1-2
D: NA
V: TRBV4-3
size: NA
DNA: TGCGCCAGCAGCCAAGGACAGGAGATTAACTATGGCTACACCTTC
CDR3: CASSQGQEINYGYTF

J: TRBJ1-1
D: NA
V: TRBV7-6
size: NA
DNA: TGTGCCAGCAGCCCCCAACGGACAGAGAACACTGAAGCTTTCTTT
CDR3: CASSPQRTENTEAFF

J: TRBJ1-6
D: TRBD1
V: TRBV30
size: NA
DNA: TGTGCCTGGAACCTGGGACAGTATAATTCACCCCTCCACTTT
CDR3: CAWNLGQYNSPLHF

J: TRBJ2-2
D: NA
V: TRBV2
size: NA
DNA: TGTGCCAGCACCCTCGATGAGGAGCTGTTTTTT
CDR3: CASTLDEELFF

J: TRBJ1-6
D: TRBD1
V: TRBV19
size: once
DNA: TGTGCCAGTAGTAACGACAGGGGAAATTCACCCCTCCACTTT
CDR3: CASSNDRGNSPLHF

J: TRBJ1-3
D: NA
V: TRBV15
size: few
DNA: TGTGCCACCAGCCGATTGAGGGGCTCTGGAAACACCATATATTTT
CDR3: CATSRLRGSGNTIYF

J: TRBJ1-1
D: NA
V: TRBV7-9
size: NA
DNA: TGTGCCAGCAGCTTTTTAACCCTAGGGGCTGAAGCTTTCTTT
CDR3: CASSFLTLGAEAFF

J: TRBJ2-5
D: NA
V: TRBV4-3
size: once
DNA: TGCGCCAGCAGCCAAGATCGCCCAGGGTCTATCCAGGAGACCCAGTACTTC
CDR3: CASSQDRPGSIQETQYF

J: TRBJ1-2
D: NA
V: TRBV11-3
size: once
DNA: TGTGCCAGCAGCTTAGAGGGGGGATATGGCTACACCTTC
CDR3: CASSLEGGYGYTF

J: TRBJ1-2
D: TRBD1
V: TRBV28
size: NA
DNA: TGTGCCAGCAGTCCCCACCCCCCGACAGGGTCGGACTATGGCTACACCTTC
CDR3: CASSPHPPTGSDYGYTF

J: TRBJ2-7
D: TRBD2
V: TRBV28
size: NA
DNA: TGTGCCAGCAGTCTAGCTAGCGGGGGGACCTACGAGCAGTACTTC
CDR3: CASSLASGGTYEQYF

J: TRBJ2-3
D: NA
V: TRBV9
size: NA
DNA: TGTGCCAGCACCCGTAGGCAGGAGAGGGATACGCAGTATTTT
CDR3: CASTRRQERDTQYF

J: TRBJ1-6
D: TRBD1
V: TRBV15
size: NA
DNA: TGTGCCACCAGAGGGGGCAATTATAATTCACCCCTCCACTTT
CDR3: CATRGGNYNSPLHF

J: TRBJ1-2
D: NA
V: TRBV5-1
size: NA
DNA: TGCGCCAGCCCCCTGACGGGGGAGAGCTACACCTTC
CDR3: CASPLTGESYTF

J: TRBJ2-5
D: TRBD1
V: TRBV5-1
size: few
DNA: TGCGCCAGCAGCTGTACAGGGGAGGAGACCCAGTACTTC
CDR3: CASSCTGEETQYF

J: TRBJ2-2
D: NA
V: TRBV4-3
size: NA
DNA: TGCGCCAGCAGCCAAGATGGAGCTTTTGGCACCGGGGAGCTGTTTTTT
CDR3: CASSQDGAFGTGELFF

J: TRBJ2-1
D: NA
V: TRBV20-1
size: NA
DNA: TGCAGTGCAATAGCGGACAATGAGCAGTTCTTC
CDR3: CSAIADNEQFF

J: TRBJ2-7
D: NA
V: TRBV28
size: NA
DNA: TGTGCCAGCAGCGATCCTACAGGGACGACCTACGAGCAGTACTTC
CDR3: CASSDPTGTTYEQYF

J: TRBJ2-5
D: TRBD2
V: TRBV18
size: NA
DNA: TGTGCCAGCTCACCCGATGGGACTAGCGTACAGACCCAGTACTTC
CDR3: CASSPDGTSVQTQYF

J: TRBJ1-1
D: NA
V: TRBV6-1
size: NA
DNA: TGTGCCAGCAGTGATTACCCCCCAGGGTTTGGCACTGAAGCTTTCTTT
CDR3: CASSDYPPGFGTEAFF

J: TRBJ2-1
D: TRBD1
V: TRBV5-4
size: once
DNA: TGTGCCAGCAGCCAGGGGCGGGACAGGGGATCGAATGAGCAGTTCTTC
CDR3: CASSQGRDRGSNEQFF

J: TRBJ2-5
D: TRBD2
V: TRBV4-2
size: NA
DNA: TGTGCCAGCAGCTTGTGCTTCCCCACTAGCGGGGGGTGGGAGACCCAGTACTTC
CDR3: CASSLCFPTSGGWETQYF

J: TRBJ1-5
D: NA
V: TRBV5-1
size: NA
DNA: TGCGCCAGCAGATCAACAGGGATTTTTTATCAGCCCCAGCATTTT
CDR3: CASRSTGIFYQPQHF

J: TRBJ1-2
D: NA
V: TRBV6-5
size: NA
DNA: TGTGCCAGCAGTTACAGGGGTAGCGGCTACACCTTC
CDR3: CASSYRGSGYTF